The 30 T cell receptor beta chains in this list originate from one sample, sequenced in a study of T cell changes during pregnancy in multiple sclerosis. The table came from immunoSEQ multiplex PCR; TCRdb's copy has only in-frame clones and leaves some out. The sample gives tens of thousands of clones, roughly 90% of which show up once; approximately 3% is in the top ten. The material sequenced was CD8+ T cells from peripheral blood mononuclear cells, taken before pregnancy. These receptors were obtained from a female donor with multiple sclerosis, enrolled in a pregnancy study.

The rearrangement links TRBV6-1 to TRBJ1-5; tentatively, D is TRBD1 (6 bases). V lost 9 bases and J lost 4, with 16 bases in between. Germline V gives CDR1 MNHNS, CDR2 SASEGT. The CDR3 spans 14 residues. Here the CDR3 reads CASLLQGYNQPQHF. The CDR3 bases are TGTGCCAGTTTATTACAGGGTTATAATCAGCCCCAGCATTTT.

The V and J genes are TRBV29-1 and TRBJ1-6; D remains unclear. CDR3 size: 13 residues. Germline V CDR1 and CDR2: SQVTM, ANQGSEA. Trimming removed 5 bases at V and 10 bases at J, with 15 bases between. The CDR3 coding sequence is TGCAGCGTTTCAACCGAAGCCAAATCACCCCTCCACTTT. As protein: CSVSTEAKSPLHF.

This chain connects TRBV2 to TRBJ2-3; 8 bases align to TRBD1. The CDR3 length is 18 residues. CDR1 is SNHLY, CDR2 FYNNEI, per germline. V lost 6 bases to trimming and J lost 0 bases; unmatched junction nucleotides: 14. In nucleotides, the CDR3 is TGTGCCAGCAGCCTCATGGGGCTGACAGGGGATAGCACAGATACGCAGTATTTT. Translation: CASSLMGLTGDSTDTQYF. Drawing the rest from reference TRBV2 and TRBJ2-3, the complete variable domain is EPEVTQTPSHQVTQMGQEVILRCVPISNHLYFYWYRQILGQKVEFLVSFYNNEISEKSEIFDDQFSVERPDGSNFTLKIRSTKLEDSAMYFCASSLMGLTGDSTDTQYFGPGTRLTVL.

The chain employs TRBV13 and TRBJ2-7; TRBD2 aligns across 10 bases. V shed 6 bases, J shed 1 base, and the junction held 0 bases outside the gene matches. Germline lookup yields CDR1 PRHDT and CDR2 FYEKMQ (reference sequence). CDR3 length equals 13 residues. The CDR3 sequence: CASSSGRSYEQYF. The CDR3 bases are TGTGCCAGCAGTAGCGGGAGGTCCTACGAGCAGTACTTC. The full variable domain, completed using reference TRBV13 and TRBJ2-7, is AAGVIQSPRHLIKEKRETATLKCYPIPRHDTVYWYQQGPGQDPQFLISFYEKMQSDKGSIPDRFSAQQFSDYHSELNMSSLELGDSALYFCASSSGRSYEQYFGPGTRLTVT.

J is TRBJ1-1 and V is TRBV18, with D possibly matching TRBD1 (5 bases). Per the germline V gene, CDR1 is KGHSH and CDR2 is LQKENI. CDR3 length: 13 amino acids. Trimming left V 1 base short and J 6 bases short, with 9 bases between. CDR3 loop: CASSPQGRAEAFF. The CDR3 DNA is TGTGCCAGCTCACCACAGGGGAGGGCTGAAGCTTTCTTT.

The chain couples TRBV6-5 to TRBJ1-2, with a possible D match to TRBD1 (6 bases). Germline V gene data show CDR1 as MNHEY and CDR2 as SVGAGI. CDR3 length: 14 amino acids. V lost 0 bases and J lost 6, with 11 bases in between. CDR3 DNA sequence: TGTGCCAGCAGTTACTCGGCAGGGGCTAATGGCTACACCTTC. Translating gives CASSYSAGANGYTF.

As DNA, the CDR3 is TGTGCCAGCAGCTCCTTGGACAAGCAAGCCTACGAGCAGTACTTC. Protein: CASSSLDKQAYEQYF. V and J are TRBV7-9 and TRBJ2-7; possibly TRBD1 for D (5 bases). The CDR3 is made up of 15 amino acids. Trimming left V 4 bases short and J 2 bases short, with 15 bases between. CDR1 is SEHNR, CDR2 FQNEAQ, per germline (reference sequence). The variable domain in full, with the rest retrieved from reference TRBV7-9 and TRBJ2-7, is DTGVSQNPRHKITKRGQNVTFRCDPISEHNRLYWYRQTLGQGPEFLTYFQNEAQLEKSRLLSDRFSAERPKGSFSTLEIQRTEQGDSAMYLCASSSLDKQAYEQYFGPGTRLTVT.

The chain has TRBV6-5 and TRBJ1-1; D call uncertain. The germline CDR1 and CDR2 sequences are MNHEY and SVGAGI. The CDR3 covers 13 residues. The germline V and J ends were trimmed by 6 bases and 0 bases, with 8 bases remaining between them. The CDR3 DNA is TGTGCCAGCAGGAGTAGTTTGAACACTGAAGCTTTCTTT. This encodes CASRSSLNTEAFF.

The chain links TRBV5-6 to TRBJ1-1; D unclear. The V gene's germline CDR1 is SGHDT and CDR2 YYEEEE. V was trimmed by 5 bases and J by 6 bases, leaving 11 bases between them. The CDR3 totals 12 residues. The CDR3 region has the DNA TGTGCCAGCAGGACCCAGGCTCCTGAAGCTTTCTTT. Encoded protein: CASRTQAPEAFF.

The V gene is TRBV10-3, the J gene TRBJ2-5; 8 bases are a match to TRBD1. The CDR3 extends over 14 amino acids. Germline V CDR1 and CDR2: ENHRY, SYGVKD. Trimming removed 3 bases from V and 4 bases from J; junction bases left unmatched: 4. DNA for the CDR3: TGTGCCATCAGTGAAACAGGGGGTATAGAGACCCAGTACTTC. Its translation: CAISETGGIETQYF.

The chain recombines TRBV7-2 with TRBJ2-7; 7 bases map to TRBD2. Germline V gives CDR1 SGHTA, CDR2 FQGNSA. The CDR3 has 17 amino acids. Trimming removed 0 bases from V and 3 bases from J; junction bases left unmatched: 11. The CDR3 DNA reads TGTGCCAGCAGCTTAGCGGGCGGTCTAGCGGTTCTCTACGAGCAGTACTTC. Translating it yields CASSLAGGLAVLYEQYF.

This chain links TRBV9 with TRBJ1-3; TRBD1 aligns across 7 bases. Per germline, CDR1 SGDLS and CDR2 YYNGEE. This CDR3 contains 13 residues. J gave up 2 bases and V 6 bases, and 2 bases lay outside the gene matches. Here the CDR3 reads CASTDRAGNTIYF. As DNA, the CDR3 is TGTGCCAGCACCGACAGGGCTGGAAACACCATATATTTT. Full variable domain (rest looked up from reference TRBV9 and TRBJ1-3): DSGVTQTPKHLITATGQRVTLRCSPRSGDLSVYWYQQSLDQGLQFLIQYYNGEERAKGNILERFSAQQFPDLHSELNLSSLELGDSALYFCASTDRAGNTIYFGEGSWLTVV.

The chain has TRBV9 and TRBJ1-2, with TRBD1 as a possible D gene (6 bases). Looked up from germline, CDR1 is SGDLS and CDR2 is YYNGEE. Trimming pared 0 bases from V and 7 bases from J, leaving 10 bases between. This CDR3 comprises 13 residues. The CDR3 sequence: CASSVAQQGGYTF. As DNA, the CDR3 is TGTGCCAGCAGCGTAGCCCAACAGGGTGGCTACACCTTC.

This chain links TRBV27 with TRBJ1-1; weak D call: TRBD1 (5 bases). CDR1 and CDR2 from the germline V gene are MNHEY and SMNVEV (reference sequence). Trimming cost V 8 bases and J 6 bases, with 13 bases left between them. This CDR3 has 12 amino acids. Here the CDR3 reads CASGSRAAEAFF. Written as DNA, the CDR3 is TGTGCCAGCGGCAGCAGGGCCGCTGAAGCTTTCTTT.

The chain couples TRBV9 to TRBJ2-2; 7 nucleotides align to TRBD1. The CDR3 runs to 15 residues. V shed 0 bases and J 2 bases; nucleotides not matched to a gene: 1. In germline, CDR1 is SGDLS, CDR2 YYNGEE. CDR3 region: CASSVEGANTGELFF. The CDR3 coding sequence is TGTGCCAGCAGCGTAGAGGGGGCTAACACCGGGGAGCTGTTTTTT.

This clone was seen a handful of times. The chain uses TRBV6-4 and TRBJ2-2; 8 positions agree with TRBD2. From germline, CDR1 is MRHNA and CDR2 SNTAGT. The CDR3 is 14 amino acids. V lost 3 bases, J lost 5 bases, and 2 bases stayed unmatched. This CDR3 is CASSESGGTGELFF. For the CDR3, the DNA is TGTGCCAGCAGTGAATCGGGAGGGACCGGGGAGCTGTTTTTT.

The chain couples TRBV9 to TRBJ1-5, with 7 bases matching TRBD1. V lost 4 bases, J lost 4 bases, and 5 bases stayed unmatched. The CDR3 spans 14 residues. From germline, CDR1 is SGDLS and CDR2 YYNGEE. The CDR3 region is CASSHQGDNQPQHF. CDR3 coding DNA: TGTGCCAGCAGCCACCAGGGGGATAATCAGCCCCAGCATTTT.

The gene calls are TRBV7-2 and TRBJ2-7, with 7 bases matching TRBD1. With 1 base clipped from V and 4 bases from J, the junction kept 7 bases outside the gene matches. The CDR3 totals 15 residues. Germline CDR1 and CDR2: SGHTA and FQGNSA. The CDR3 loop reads CASSLELGTVYEQYF. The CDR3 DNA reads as TGTGCCAGCAGCTTAGAGTTAGGGACAGTATACGAGCAGTACTTC. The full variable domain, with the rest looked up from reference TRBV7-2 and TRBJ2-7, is GAGVSQSPSNKVTEKGKDVELRCDPISGHTALYWYRQSLGQGLEFLIYFQGNSAPDKSGLPSDRFSAERTGGSVSTLTIQRTQQEDSAVYLCASSLELGTVYEQYFGPGTRLTVT.

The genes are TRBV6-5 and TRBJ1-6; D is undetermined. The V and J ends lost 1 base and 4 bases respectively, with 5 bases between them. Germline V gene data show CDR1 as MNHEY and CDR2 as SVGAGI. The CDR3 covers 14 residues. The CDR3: CASSYFGYNSPLHF. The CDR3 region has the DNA TGTGCCAGCAGTTACTTCGGTTATAATTCACCCCTCCACTTT.

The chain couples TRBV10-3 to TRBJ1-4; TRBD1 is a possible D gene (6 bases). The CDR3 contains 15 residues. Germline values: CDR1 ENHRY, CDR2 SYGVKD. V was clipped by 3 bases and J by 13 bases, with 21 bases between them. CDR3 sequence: CAISDSGTIQGGLFF. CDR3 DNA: TGTGCCATCAGTGATTCAGGGACGATCCAAGGGGGACTGTTTTTT.

The CDR3 loop is CASSQADQGNQPQHF. The CDR3 coding sequence is TGCGCCAGCAGCCAGGCCGACCAGGGAAATCAGCCCCAGCATTTT. The chain uses TRBV4-1 and TRBJ1-5, with D perhaps matching TRBD1 (5 bases). V lost 3 bases and J 4 bases, leaving 13 bases between the germline ends. CDR3 size: 15 residues. Germline CDR1 reads MGHRA; CDR2 reads YSYEKL.

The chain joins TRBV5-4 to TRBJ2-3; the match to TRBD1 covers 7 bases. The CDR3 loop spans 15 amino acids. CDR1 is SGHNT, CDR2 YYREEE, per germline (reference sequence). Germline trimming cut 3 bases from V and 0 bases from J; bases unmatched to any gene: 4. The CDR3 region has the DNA TGTGCCAGCAGCTCGCAGGGGGTTAGCACAGATACGCAGTATTTT. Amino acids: CASSSQGVSTDTQYF.

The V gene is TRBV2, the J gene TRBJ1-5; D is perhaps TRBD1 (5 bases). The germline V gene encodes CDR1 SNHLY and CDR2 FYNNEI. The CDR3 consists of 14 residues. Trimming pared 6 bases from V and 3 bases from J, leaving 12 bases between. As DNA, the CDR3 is TGTGCCAGCAGAATGGGGCATGCCAATCAGCCCCAGCATTTT. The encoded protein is CASRMGHANQPQHF.

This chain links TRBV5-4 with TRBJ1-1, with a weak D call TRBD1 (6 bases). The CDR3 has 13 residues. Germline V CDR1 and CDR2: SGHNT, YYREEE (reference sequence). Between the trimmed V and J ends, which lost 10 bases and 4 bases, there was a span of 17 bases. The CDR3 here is CAGGGRVGTEAFF. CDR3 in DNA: TGTGCCGGGGGGGGCAGGGTTGGCACTGAAGCTTTCTTT.

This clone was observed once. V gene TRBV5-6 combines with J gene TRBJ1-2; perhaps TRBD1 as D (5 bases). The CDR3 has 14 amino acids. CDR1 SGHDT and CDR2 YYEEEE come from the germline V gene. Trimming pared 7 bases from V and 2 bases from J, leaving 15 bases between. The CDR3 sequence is CASRMGGTNYGYTF. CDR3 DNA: TGTGCCAGCCGTATGGGGGGAACGAACTATGGCTACACCTTC.

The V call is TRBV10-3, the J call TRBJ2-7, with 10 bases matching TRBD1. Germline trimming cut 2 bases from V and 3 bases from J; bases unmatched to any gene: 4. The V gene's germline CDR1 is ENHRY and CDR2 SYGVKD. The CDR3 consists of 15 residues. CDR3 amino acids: CAISEGGQGLYEQYF. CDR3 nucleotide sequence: TGTGCCATCAGTGAGGGGGGACAGGGGCTCTACGAGCAGTACTTC.

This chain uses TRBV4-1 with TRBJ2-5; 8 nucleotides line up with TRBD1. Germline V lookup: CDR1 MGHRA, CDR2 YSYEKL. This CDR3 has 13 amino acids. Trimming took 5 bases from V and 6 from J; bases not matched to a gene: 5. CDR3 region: CASSDQGAKTQYF. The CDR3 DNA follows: TGCGCCAGCAGCGACCAGGGGGCGAAGACCCAGTACTTC.

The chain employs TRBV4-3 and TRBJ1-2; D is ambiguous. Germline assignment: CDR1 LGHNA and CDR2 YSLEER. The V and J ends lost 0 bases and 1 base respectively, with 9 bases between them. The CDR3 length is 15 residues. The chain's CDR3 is CASSQDGRNNYGYTF. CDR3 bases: TGCGCCAGCAGCCAAGATGGCAGGAATAACTATGGCTACACCTTC.

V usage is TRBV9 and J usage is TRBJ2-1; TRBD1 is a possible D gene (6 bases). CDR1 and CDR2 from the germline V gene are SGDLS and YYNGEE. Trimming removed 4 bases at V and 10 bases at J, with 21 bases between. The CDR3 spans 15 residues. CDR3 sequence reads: CASSPPSQGLKEQFF. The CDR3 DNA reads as TGTGCCAGCAGCCCCCCCTCACAGGGTCTTAAGGAGCAGTTCTTC.

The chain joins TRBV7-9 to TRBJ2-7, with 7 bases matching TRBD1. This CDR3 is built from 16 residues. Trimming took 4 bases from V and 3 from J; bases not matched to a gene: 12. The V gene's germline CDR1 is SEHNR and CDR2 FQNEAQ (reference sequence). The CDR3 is CASSSPDREGGYEQYF. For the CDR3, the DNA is TGTGCCAGCAGCTCCCCAGACAGGGAAGGAGGCTACGAGCAGTACTTC.